This T cell receptor (beta chain) was recorded in a study of identical twins. General study results and limits: Abundant beta clonotypes from cord blood bore fewer insertions; memory repertoires lacked this pattern. Researchers reported excess low generation probability among twin-shared out-of-frame alpha sequences.

TCRdb re-called the 5' RACE reads with MiXCR, one entry per CDR3 protein. The table shows around 450,000 distinct CDR3 sequences, with 14% occurring only once. This clonotype was detected a few times. Its antigen remains unknown. This sample also belongs to another study, concerning yellow fever vaccine responses in identical twins. Per that paper: Twins showed a vaccine T cell response that reportedly seemed partly convergent, partly personalized.

Sequences were obtained from CD4+ T cells sorted from blood. The TCR originated in a woman aged 18 to 35 in good health.

The CDR3 sequence: CASSQGQATNYGYTF. In DNA, the CDR3 is TGTGCCAGCAGCCAAGGGCAGGCGACTAACTATGGCTACACCTTC. V usage is TRBV3-1 and J usage is TRBJ1-2, with D unclear. In germline, CDR1 is LGHDT, CDR2 YNNKEL (reference sequence). The CDR3 loop spans 15 amino acids. With 1 base removed from V and 0 bases from J, the gap between germline ends came to 9 bases.